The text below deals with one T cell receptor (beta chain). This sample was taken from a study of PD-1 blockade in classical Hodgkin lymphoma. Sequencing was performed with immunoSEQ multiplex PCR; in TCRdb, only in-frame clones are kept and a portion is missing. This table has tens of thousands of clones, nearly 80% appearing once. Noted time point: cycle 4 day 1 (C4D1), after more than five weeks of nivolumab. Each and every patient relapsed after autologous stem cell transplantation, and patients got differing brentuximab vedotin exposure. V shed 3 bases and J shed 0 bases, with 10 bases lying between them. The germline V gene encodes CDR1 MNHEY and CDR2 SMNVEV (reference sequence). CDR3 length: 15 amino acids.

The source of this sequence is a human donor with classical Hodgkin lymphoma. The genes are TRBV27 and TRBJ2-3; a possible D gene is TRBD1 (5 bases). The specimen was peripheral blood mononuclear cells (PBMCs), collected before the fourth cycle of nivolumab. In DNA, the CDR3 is TGTGCCAGCAGTTTGCCAGGGCGCAGCACAGATACGCAGTATTTT. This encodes CASSLPGRSTDTQYF.